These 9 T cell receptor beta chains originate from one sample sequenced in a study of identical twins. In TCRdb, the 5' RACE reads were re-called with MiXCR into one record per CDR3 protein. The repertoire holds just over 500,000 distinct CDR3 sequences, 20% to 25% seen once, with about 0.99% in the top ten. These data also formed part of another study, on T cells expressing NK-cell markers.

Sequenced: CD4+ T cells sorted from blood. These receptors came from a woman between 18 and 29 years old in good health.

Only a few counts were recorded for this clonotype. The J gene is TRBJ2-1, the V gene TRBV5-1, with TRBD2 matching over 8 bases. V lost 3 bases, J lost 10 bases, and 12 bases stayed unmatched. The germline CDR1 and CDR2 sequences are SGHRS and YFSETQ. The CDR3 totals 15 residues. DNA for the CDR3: TGCGCCAGCAGCTCCCCCGGGACTAGGGGGGTAGAGCAGTTCTTC. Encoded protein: CASSSPGTRGVEQFF.

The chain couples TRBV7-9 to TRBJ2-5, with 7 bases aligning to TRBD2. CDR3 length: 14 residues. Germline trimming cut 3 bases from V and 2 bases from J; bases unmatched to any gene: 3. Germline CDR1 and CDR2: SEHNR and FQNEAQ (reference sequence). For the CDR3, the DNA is TGTGCCAGCAGCTTCTGGGGACTACAAGAGACCCAGTACTTC. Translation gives CASSFWGLQETQYF.

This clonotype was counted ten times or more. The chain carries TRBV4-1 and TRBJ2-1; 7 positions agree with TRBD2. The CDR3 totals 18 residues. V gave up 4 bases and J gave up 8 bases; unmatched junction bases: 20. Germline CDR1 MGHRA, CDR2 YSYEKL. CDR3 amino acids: CASSPLVRAGPRGDEQFF. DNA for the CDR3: TGCGCCAGCAGCCCCCTGGTTAGAGCGGGGCCACGAGGAGATGAGCAGTTCTTC.

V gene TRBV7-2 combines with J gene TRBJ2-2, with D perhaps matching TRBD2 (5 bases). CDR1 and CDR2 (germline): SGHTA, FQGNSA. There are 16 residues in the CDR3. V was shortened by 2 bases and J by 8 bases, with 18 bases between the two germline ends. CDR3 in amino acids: CASSLWLAMGTGELFF. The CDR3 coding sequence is TGTGCCAGCAGCTTATGGCTAGCCATGGGAACTGGGGAGCTGTTTTTT.

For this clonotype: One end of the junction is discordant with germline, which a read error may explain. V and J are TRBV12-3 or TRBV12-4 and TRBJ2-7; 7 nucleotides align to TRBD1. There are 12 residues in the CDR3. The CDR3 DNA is TGTGCCAGCAGTTTAGTGGGCAGGGGGAAGAACTTC. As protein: CASSLVGRGKNF.

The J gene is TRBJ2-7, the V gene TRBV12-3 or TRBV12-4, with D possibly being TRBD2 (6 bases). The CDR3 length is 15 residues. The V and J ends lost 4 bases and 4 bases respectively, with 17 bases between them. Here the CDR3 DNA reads TGTGCCAGCAGTTATCGTGGCGGGACCGCTTACGAGCAGTACTTC. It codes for CASSYRGGTAYEQYF.

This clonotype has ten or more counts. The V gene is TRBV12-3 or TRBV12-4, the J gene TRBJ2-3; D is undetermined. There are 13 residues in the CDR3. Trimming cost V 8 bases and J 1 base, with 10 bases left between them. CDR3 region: CASSSRGTDTQYF. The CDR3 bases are TGTGCCAGCTCATCCCGGGGCACAGATACGCAGTATTTT.

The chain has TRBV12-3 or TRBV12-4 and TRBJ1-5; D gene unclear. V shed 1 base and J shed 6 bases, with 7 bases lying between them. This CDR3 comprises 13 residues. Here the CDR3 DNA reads TGTGCCAGCAGTTTAGAAGCGTTTCAGCCCCAGCATTTT. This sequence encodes CASSLEAFQPQHF.

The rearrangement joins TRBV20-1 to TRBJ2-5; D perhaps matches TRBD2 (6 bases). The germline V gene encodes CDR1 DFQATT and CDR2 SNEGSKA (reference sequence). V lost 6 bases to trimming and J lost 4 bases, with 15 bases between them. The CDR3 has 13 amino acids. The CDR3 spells CSAGGTVRETQYF. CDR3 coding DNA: TGCAGTGCCGGCGGGACGGTGAGAGAGACCCAGTACTTC.